This TCR beta chain was recorded in a study of blood T cell repertoires in COVID-19. The V gene's germline CDR1 is MNHEY and CDR2 SMNVEV (reference sequence). The CDR3 covers 13 residues. Deletions cut 9 bases from V and 5 bases from J, with 13 bases between. Clones were sequenced by immunoSEQ multiplex PCR, and TCRdb holds only the in-frame ones, with some missing. The sample has under 100,000 clones, around 87% seen once. V usage is TRBV27 and J usage is TRBJ2-2; D ambiguous. Sequenced material: peripheral blood. This sequence was found in a human donor in a cohort sampled during active COVID-19. The CDR3 spells CASSVLLTGELFF. The CDR3 DNA follows: TGTGCCAGTTCCGTGCTCCTAACCGGGGAGCTGTTTTTT.